Below, 21 T cell receptor beta chains from the same sample are listed, as sequenced in a study of blood T cell repertoires in COVID-19. Libraries were prepared by immunoSEQ multiplex PCR; TCRdb keeps only in-frame clonotypes and omits some of them. There are some 240,000 clones in the sample; approximately 82% occur only once, and 9.7% lies in the top ten. The sample taken for sequencing was peripheral blood. The receptor set was obtained from a man between 45 and 60 years old with active or convalescent COVID-19.

This clone has a single count. The V gene is TRBV29-1, the J gene TRBJ1-5, with TRBD1 matching over 9 bases. The germline V gene encodes CDR1 SQVTM and CDR2 ANQGSEA. V shed 7 bases, J shed 2 bases, and the junction held 9 bases outside the gene matches. The CDR3 has 15 amino acids. CDR3 protein: CSAQTGGEGNQPQHF. In DNA form, the CDR3 reads TGCAGCGCCCAGACAGGGGGAGAGGGCAATCAGCCCCAGCATTTT.

The table lists this clone with a count of one. CDR3 sequence reads: CASRRGGSADTQYF. As DNA, the CDR3 is TGTGCCAGCCGTCGAGGGGGCTCCGCAGATACGCAGTATTTT. The rearrangement links TRBV6-5 to TRBJ2-3; 7 bases are a match to TRBD1. CDR3 length: 14 amino acids. Germline-derived CDR1 and CDR2 are MNHEY and SVGAGI. After removal of 8 bases from V and 4 bases from J, the junction contained 9 bases not matched to a gene.

The chain combines TRBV28 with TRBJ1-2, with D possibly being TRBD1 (6 bases). The CDR3 is 12 amino acids. V gave up 11 bases and J gave up 8 bases, with 18 bases separating them. From germline, CDR1 is MDHEN and CDR2 SYDVKM. The CDR3 DNA sequence: TGTGCCGTAGCCGCAGGGGCTAGGGGCTACACCTTC. Translated, it gives CAVAAGARGYTF.

This clone appeared once. V is TRBV7-9 and J is TRBJ1-1, with 7 bases aligning to TRBD1. The CDR3 has 15 amino acids. V was pared by 4 bases and J by 3 bases, with 8 bases of the junction left unmatched. From germline, CDR1 is SEHNR and CDR2 FQNEAQ (reference sequence). The CDR3 bases are TGTGCCAGCAGCTCAAGGGGGCGAGGCGACACTGAAGCTTTCTTT. As protein: CASSSRGRGDTEAFF.

The chain links TRBV7-2 to TRBJ1-5, with D possibly matching TRBD1 (6 bases). Trimming left V 5 bases short and J 7 bases short, with 15 bases between. Germline CDR1 and CDR2: SGHTA and FQGNSA. The CDR3 loop spans 14 amino acids. The CDR3 DNA reads as TGTGCCAGCAGCCCGAGGGCGGGGGCACAGCCCCAGCATTTT. Protein sequence: CASSPRAGAQPQHF. The variable domain in full, with the rest retrieved from reference TRBV7-2 and TRBJ1-5, is GAGVSQSPSNKVTEKGKDVELRCDPISGHTALYWYRQSLGQGLEFLIYFQGNSAPDKSGLPSDRFSAERTGGSVSTLTIQRTQQEDSAVYLCASSPRAGAQPQHFGDGTRLSIL.

This sequence joins TRBV7-2 and TRBJ1-3, with D tentatively TRBD1 (6 bases). The CDR3 has 16 residues. V was shortened by 3 bases and J by 0 bases, with 12 bases between the two germline ends. The germline CDR1 and CDR2 sequences are SGHTA and FQGNSA. This chain's CDR3 is CASSFVGGGSGNTIYF. DNA for the CDR3: TGTGCCAGCAGCTTCGTAGGGGGGGGCTCTGGAAACACCATATATTTT.

This chain uses TRBV19 with TRBJ2-1, with a tentative D call TRBD1 (5 bases). Germline values: CDR1 LNHDA, CDR2 SQIVND (reference sequence). The CDR3 loop spans 15 amino acids. Trimming left V 9 bases short and J 0 bases short, with 15 bases between. CDR3 loop: CASGGAPSSYNEQFF. The CDR3 DNA is TGTGCCAGCGGTGGGGCGCCGAGCTCCTACAATGAGCAGTTCTTC.

This clone was detected a few times. The V call is TRBV19, the J call TRBJ2-5; 8 positions agree with TRBD2. Germline V lookup: CDR1 LNHDA, CDR2 SQIVND (reference sequence). The CDR3 runs 18 residues. The junction had 14 bases not matched to a gene; V was cut back by 3 bases and J by 2 bases. This CDR3 is CASSIIGLAGGPQETQYF. The CDR3 region has the DNA TGTGCCAGTAGTATTATCGGGCTGGCGGGGGGCCCGCAAGAGACCCAGTACTTC.

The chain is built from TRBV2 and TRBJ2-1, with D tentatively TRBD2 (5 bases). V lost 4 bases, J lost 2 bases, and 6 bases lay in between. In germline, CDR1 is SNHLY, CDR2 FYNNEI. This CDR3 contains 13 residues. As DNA, the CDR3 is TGTGCCAGCAGTGCCGGGGCCTACAATGAGCAGTTCTTC. Its protein is CASSAGAYNEQFF.

The genes are TRBV5-5 and TRBJ1-5; D call uncertain. The CDR3 loop spans 12 amino acids. Looked up from germline, CDR1 is SGHKS and CDR2 is YYEKEE (reference sequence). Trimming took 2 bases from V and 5 from J, leaving 5 bases between them. The CDR3 loop reads CASSLPDQPQHF. The CDR3 DNA follows: TGTGCCAGCAGCTTACCGGATCAGCCCCAGCATTTT.

The genes are TRBV4-2 and TRBJ1-4; TRBD1 might be the D (6 bases). Germline V gene sequence: CDR1 LGHNA, CDR2 YNFKEQ. V was shortened by 7 bases and J by 0 bases, with 9 bases between the two germline ends. This CDR3 comprises 14 residues. The CDR3 loop is CASKGEPTNEKLFF. CDR3 in DNA: TGTGCCAGCAAGGGGGAGCCAACTAATGAAAAACTGTTTTTT.

This clone was observed a single time. This rearrangement joins TRBV7-3 to TRBJ1-6; 8 bases agree with TRBD1. V shed 3 bases and J 10 bases; nucleotides not matched to a gene: 8. Germline CDR1 and CDR2: SGHTA and FQGTGA. The CDR3 is made up of 15 amino acids. The DNA of the CDR3 is TGTGCCAGCAGCTTGTCGACAGGGGCGAGCTCACCCCTCCACTTT. Its protein is CASSLSTGASSPLHF.

With regard to this clone: Compared with germline, one end of the junction differs, possibly owing to a read error. The chain carries TRBV28 and TRBJ2-1; maybe TRBD2 (6 bases). The germline CDR1 and CDR2 sequences are MDHEN and SYDVKM. This CDR3 spans 14 amino acids. CDR3 residues: CASSSHPKGLRSLF. The CDR3 DNA follows: TGTGCCAGCAGTTCCCACCCCAAGGGACTCCGATCACTCTTC.

This sequence joins TRBV7-8 and TRBJ2-7; D ambiguous. V was clipped by 5 bases and J by 0 bases, with 11 bases between them. CDR1 SGHVS and CDR2 FQNEAQ come from the germline V gene. The CDR3 is made up of 14 amino acids. The CDR3 sequence: CASSLEARSYEQYF. CDR3 bases: TGTGCCAGCAGCCTCGAGGCTCGCTCCTACGAGCAGTACTTC.

The rearrangement joins TRBV28 to TRBJ1-4, with D tentatively TRBD1 (5 bases). CDR1 is MDHEN and CDR2 is SYDVKM in the germline V gene. The CDR3 is 15 amino acids. V lost 6 bases and J lost 3, with 14 bases in between. CDR3 bases: TGTGCCAGCAGCCCCCCGTGGGGGGCTAATGAAAAACTGTTTTTT. Translating it yields CASSPPWGANEKLFF.

This sequence joins TRBV19 and TRBJ2-3, with 7 bases that match TRBD2. With V trimmed by 3 bases and J by 6 bases, 6 bases remained unmatched. Germline V CDR1 and CDR2: LNHDA, SQIVND (reference sequence). The CDR3 spans 14 residues. As DNA, the CDR3 is TGTGCCAGTAGTATGGGGGGGATTTTGGATACGCAGTATTTT. It translates to CASSMGGILDTQYF.

This chain uses TRBV28 with TRBJ1-5, with 10 nucleotides matching TRBD1. The length of the CDR3 is 15 residues. Germline CDR1 is MDHEN and CDR2 is SYDVKM. V lost 8 bases and J lost 3; bases outside the gene matches: 7. The CDR3 DNA follows: TGTGCCAGCCGGACAGGGGGGCGAATCAATCAGCCCCAGCATTTT. Protein sequence: CASRTGGRINQPQHF.

V usage is TRBV18 and J usage is TRBJ2-3; TRBD1 matches 8 bases. Germline CDR1 is KGHSH and CDR2 is LQKENI. There are 16 residues in the CDR3. After removal of 3 bases from V and 2 bases from J, the junction contained 7 bases not matched to a gene. The CDR3 reads CASSPRQGRNTDTQYF. Here the CDR3 DNA reads TGTGCCAGCTCACCCCGACAGGGGAGGAACACAGATACGCAGTATTTT.

The CDR3 region has the DNA TGTGCCAGCAGTTACTCCAACCCCCCCGGCTATGGCTACACCTTC. Amino acid sequence: CASSYSNPPGYGYTF. The J gene is TRBJ1-2, the V gene TRBV6-5; D is undetermined. The CDR3 has 15 amino acids. The V end was cut by 0 bases, the J end by 4 bases, with 12 bases between. Germline V gives CDR1 MNHEY, CDR2 SVGAGI.

V is TRBV10-1 and J is TRBJ1-2, with TRBD1 identical over 7 bases. V was clipped by 5 bases and J by 11 bases; unmatched bases: 2. The CDR3 length is 10 residues. The V gene's germline CDR1 is WNHNN and CDR2 SYGVQD (reference sequence). CDR3 sequence reads: CASSWGQYTF. CDR3 nucleotide sequence: TGCGCCAGCAGTTGGGGACAGTACACCTTC.

Note on this clone: This CDR3 is also generated by other DNA sequences in the sample. The rearrangement joins TRBV7-2 to TRBJ1-2; TRBD1 aligns across 7 bases. The germline gives CDR1 SGHTA, CDR2 FQGNSA. The CDR3 has 13 residues. Unmatched junction bases numbered 1, after V lost 4 bases and J lost 2 bases. The CDR3 region has the DNA TGTGCCAGCAGCTCGGGACAGAACTATGGCTACACCTTC. The encoded protein is CASSSGQNYGYTF.